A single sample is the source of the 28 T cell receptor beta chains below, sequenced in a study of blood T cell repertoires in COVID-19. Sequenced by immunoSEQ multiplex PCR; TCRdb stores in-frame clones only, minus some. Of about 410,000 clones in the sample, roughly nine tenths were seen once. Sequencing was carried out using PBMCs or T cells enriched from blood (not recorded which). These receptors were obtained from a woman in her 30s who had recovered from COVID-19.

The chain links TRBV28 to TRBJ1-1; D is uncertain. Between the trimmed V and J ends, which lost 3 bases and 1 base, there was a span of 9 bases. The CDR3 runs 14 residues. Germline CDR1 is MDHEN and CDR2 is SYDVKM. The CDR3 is CASSLQVRNTEAFF. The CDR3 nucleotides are TGTGCCAGCAGTTTGCAGGTTCGGAACACTGAAGCTTTCTTT.

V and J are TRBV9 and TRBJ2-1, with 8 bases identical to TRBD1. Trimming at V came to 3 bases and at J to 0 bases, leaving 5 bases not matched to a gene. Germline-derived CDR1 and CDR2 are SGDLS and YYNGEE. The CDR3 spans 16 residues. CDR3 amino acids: CASSGLTGVSYNEQFF. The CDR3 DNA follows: TGTGCCAGCAGCGGACTGACAGGGGTCTCCTACAATGAGCAGTTCTTC.

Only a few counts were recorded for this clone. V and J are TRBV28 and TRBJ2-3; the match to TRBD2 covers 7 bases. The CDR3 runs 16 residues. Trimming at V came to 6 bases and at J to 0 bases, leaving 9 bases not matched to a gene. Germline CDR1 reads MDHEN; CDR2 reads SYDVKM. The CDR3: CASRTAGEGSTDTQYF. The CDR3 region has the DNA TGTGCCAGCAGGACCGCCGGGGAGGGTAGCACAGATACGCAGTATTTT.

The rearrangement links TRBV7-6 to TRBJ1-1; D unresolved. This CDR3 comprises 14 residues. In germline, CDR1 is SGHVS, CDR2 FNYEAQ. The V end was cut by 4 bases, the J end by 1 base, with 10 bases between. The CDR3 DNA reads TGTGCCAGCAGCTCCTCGACGGGGAACACTGAAGCTTTCTTT. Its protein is CASSSSTGNTEAFF.

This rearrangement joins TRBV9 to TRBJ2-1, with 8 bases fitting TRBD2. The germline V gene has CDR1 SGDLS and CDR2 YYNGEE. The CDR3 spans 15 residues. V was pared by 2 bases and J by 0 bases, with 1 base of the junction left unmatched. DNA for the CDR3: TGTGCCAGCAGCGTCAGCGGGAGCTCCTACAATGAGCAGTTCTTC. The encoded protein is CASSVSGSSYNEQFF.

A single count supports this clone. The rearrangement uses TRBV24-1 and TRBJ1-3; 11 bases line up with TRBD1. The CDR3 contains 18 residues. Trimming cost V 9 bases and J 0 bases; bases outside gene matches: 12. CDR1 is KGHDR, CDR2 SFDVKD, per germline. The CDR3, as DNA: TGTGCCACCCAAAACTACGGGACAGGGGGTTCCTCTGGAAACACCATATATTTT. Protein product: CATQNYGTGGSSGNTIYF.

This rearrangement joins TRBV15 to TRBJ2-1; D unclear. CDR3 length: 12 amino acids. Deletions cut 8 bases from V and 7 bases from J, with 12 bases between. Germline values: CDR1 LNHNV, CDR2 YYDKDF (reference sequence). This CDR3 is CATLIDGNEQFF. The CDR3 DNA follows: TGTGCCACCTTGATCGACGGGAATGAGCAGTTCTTC. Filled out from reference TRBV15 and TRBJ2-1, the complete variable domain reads DAMVIQNPRYQVTQFGKPVTLSCSQTLNHNVMYWYQQKSSQAPKLLFHYYDKDFNNEADTPDNFQSRRPNTSFCFLDIRSPGLGDTAMYLCATLIDGNEQFFGPGTRLTVL.

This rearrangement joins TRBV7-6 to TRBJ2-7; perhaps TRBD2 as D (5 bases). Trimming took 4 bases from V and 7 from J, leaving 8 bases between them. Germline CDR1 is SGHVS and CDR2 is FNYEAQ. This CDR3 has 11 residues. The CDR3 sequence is CASSSEGEQYF. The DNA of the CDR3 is TGTGCCAGCAGCTCAGAGGGAGAGCAGTACTTC. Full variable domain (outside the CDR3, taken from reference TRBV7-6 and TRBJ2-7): GAGVSQSPRYKVTKRGQDVALRCDPISGHVSLYWYRQALGQGPEFLTYFNYEAQQDKSGLPNDRFSAERPEGSISTLTIQRTEQRDSAMYRCASSSEGEQYFGPGTRLTVT.

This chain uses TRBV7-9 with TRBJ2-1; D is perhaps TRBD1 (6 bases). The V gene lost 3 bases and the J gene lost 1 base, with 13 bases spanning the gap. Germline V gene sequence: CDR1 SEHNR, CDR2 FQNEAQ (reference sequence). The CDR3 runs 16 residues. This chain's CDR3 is CASSFQGKSSYNEQFF. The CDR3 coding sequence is TGTGCCAGCAGCTTTCAGGGGAAATCGTCCTACAATGAGCAGTTCTTC.

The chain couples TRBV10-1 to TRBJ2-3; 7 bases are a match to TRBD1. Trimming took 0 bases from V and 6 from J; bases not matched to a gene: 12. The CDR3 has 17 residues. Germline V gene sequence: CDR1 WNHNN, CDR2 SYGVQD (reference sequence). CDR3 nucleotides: TGCGCCAGCAGTGAGTCTAAGGGACAGCGAGGGTTTGATACGCAGTATTTT. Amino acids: CASSESKGQRGFDTQYF.

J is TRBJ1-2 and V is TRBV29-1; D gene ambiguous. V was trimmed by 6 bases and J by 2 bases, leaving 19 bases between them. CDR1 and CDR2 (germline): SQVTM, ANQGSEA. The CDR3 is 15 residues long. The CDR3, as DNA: TGCAGCGTGAGGTCGCCTAGACTATCGAACTATGGCTACACCTTC. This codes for CSVRSPRLSNYGYTF.

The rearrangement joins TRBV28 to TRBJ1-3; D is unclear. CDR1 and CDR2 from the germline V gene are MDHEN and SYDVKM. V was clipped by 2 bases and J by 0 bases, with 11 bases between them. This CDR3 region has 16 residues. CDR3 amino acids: CASSLEQQFSGNTIYF. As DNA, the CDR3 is TGTGCCAGCAGTTTAGAGCAACAGTTCTCTGGAAACACCATATATTTT. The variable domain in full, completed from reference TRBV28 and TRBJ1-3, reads DVKVTQSSRYLVKRTGEKVFLECVQDMDHENMFWYRQDPGLGLRLIYFSYDVKMKEKGDIPEGYSVSREKKERFSLILESASTNQTSMYLCASSLEQQFSGNTIYFGEGSWLTVV.

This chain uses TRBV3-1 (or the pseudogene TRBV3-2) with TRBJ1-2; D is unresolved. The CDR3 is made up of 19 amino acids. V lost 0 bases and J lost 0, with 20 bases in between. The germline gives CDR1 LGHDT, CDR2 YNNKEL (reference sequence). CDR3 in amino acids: CASSQDRGGGWLANYGYTF. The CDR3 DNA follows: TGTGCCAGCAGCCAAGATCGGGGTGGTGGCTGGTTAGCTAACTATGGCTACACCTTC.

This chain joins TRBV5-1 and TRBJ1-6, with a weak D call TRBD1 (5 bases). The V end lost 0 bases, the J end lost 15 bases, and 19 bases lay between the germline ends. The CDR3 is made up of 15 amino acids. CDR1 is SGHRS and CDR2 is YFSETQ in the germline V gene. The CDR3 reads CASSLEVAGTAGLHF. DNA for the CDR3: TGCGCCAGCAGCTTGGAGGTAGCGGGGACTGCCGGCCTCCACTTT.

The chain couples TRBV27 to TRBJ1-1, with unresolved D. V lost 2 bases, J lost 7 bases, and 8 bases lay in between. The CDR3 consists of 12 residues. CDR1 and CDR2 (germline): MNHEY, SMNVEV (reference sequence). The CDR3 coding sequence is TGTGCCAGCAGTTTAGCGGCGGGTGAAGCTTTCTTT. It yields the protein CASSLAAGEAFF.

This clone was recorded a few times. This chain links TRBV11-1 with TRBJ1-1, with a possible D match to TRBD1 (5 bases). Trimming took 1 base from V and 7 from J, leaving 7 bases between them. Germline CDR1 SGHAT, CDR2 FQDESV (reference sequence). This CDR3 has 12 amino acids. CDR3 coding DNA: TGTGCCAGCAGCTTAGGGCAGGGTGAAGCTTTCTTT. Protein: CASSLGQGEAFF.

The CDR3: CASSPSNNEQFF. The CDR3, as DNA: TGTGCCAGCAGCCCGAGCAACAATGAGCAGTTCTTC. The J gene is TRBJ2-1, the V gene TRBV27, with D unclear. Trimming stripped 6 bases from V and 5 bases from J, with 8 bases between. This CDR3 region has 12 residues. CDR1 MNHEY and CDR2 SMNVEV come from the germline V gene (reference sequence).

The CDR3 here is CASRTQNNYGYTF. The CDR3 coding sequence is TGTGCCAGCAGAACTCAAAATAACTATGGCTACACCTTC. The V and J genes are TRBV28 and TRBJ1-2, with D unclear. The CDR3 is 13 amino acids. With 6 bases removed from V and 1 base from J, the gap between germline ends came to 9 bases. Germline values: CDR1 MDHEN, CDR2 SYDVKM.

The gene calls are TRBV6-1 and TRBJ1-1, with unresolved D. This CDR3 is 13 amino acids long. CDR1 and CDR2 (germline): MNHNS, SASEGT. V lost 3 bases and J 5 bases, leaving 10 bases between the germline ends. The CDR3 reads CASSDAVGTEAFF. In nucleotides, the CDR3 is TGTGCCAGCAGTGATGCGGTCGGGACTGAAGCTTTCTTT.

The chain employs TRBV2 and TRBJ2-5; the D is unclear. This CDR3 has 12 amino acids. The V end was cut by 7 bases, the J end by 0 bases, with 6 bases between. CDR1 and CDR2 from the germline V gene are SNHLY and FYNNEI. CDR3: CASIQNQETQYF. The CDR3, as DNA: TGTGCCAGCATCCAGAACCAAGAGACCCAGTACTTC.

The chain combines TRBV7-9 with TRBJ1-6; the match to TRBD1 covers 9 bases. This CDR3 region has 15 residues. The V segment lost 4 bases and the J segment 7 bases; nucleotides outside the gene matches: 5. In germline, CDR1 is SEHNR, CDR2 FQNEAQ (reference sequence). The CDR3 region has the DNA TGTGCCAGCAGCTCAGACAGGGGGTGGAATTCACCCCTCCACTTT. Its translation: CASSSDRGWNSPLHF.

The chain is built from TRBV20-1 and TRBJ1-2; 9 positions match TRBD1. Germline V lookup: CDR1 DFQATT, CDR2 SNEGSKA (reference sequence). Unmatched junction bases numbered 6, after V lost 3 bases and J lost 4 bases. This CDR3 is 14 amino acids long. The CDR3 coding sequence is TGCAGTGCTAGTCCGACAGGGGGTTTCTATGGCTACACCTTC. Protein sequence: CSASPTGGFYGYTF.

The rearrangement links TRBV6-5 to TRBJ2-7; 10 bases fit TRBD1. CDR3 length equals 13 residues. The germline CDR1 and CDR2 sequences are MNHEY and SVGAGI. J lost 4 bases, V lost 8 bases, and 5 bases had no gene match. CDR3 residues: CASGRDRGYEQYF. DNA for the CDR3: TGTGCCAGCGGCCGGGACAGGGGATACGAGCAGTACTTC.

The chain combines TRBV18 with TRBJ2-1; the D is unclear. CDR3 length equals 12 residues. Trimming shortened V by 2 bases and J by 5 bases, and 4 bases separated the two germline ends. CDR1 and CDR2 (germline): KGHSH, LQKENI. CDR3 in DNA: TGTGCCAGCTCACCAACAAACAATGAGCAGTTCTTC. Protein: CASSPTNNEQFF.

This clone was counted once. The chain's CDR3 is CATSDFGTSGNEQFF. The CDR3 region has the DNA TGTGCCACCAGTGATTTCGGGACTAGCGGTAATGAGCAGTTCTTC. V gene TRBV24-1 combines with J gene TRBJ2-1, with 11 bases aligning to TRBD2. The ends lost 1 base at V and 7 bases at J; junction bases unmatched: 2. Germline CDR1 KGHDR, CDR2 SFDVKD. There are 15 residues in the CDR3.

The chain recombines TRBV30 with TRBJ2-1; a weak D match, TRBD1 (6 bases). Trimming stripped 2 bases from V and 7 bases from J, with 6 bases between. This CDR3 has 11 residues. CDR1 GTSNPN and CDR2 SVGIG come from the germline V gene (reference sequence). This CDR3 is CAWSQGNEQFF. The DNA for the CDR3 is TGTGCCTGGAGTCAGGGGAATGAGCAGTTCTTC.

CDR3 nucleotide sequence: TGTGCCAGCAGTCCAGGGACTACTAACACCGGGGAGCTGTTTTTT. Amino acids: CASSPGTTNTGELFF. This rearrangement joins TRBV27 to TRBJ2-2, with 7 bases matching TRBD2. CDR1 and CDR2 (germline): MNHEY, SMNVEV (reference sequence). CDR3 size: 15 residues. Germline trimming cut 5 bases from V and 2 bases from J; bases unmatched to any gene: 5.

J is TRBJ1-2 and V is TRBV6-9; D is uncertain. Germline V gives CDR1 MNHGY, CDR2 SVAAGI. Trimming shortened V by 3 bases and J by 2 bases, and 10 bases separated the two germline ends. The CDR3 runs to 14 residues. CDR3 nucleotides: TGTGCCAGCAGTTACCGAGAGGCAAACTATGGCTACACCTTC. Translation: CASSYREANYGYTF.